This TCR beta chain was identified in a study of spatial heterogeneity in lung cancer. Overall study context: Across the raw uncorrected reads, a unique TCR and UMI combination was observed, on average, more than ten times.

Every individual TCR cDNA molecule carried its own unique molecular identifier, which allowed correction of PCR and sequencing errors. Each CDR3 protein gets one entry after TCRdb re-called the 5' RACE reads with MiXCR. The repertoire holds around 10,000 distinct CDR3 sequences, with over 3% as singletons. Time point meaning: sample taken at primary tumor resection. Extraction of whole RNA from tumor, nontumor lung or frozen PBMC preceded unsorted sequencing. Untreated early-stage non-small cell lung cancer patients, 65 to 90 in total, were the donors. Study outcomes and limitations: Ubiquitous expanded tumor TCRs appeared in blood more at resection than follow-up.

About this clonotype itself: The antigen is not known. This beta chain is off target for a library built for alpha chains, so its abundance means little.

This sequence originates from a female donor with early-stage non-small cell lung cancer. The sample was PBMCs, taken at surgery.

The DNA for the CDR3 is TGTGCCAGCTCACCATTGTCGGCAAACACAGATACGCAGTATTTT. It codes for CASSPLSANTDTQYF. The chain joins TRBV18 to TRBJ2-3; D is unclear. Per germline, CDR1 KGHSH and CDR2 LQKENI. Trimming removed 2 bases from V and 2 bases from J, with 11 bases in between. This CDR3 contains 15 residues.